The TCR beta chain described here comes from a study of blood T cell repertoires in COVID-19. Turning to the study itself: The United States, Italy and Spain supplied acute and convalescent COVID-19 samples. PBMCs, B-cell-depleted T cells, or T cells provided the cDNA or gDNA that made up the material.

Per the original data handling: Nucleated cell number was recorded as an estimate derived from reference gene primer amplification. TCRdb keeps only in-frame clones here, not all; method: immunoSEQ multiplex PCR. Clone size and V and J calls were adopted from that table, with D and trimming inferred from the DNA. This table holds tens of thousands of clones, 85% to 95% found once. Germline-derived CDR1 and CDR2 are LNHDA and SQIVND (reference sequence). The CDR3 is made up of 17 amino acids. J lost 6 bases, V lost 6 bases, and 14 bases had no gene match. The sequenced material came from peripheral blood. The chain carries TRBV19 and TRBJ2-1, with 10 nucleotides matching TRBD2. This sequence was found in a human donor with active COVID-19. The donor label of this sample is uncertain. The CDR3 spells CASRLRQRGGLVNEQFF. In DNA form, the CDR3 reads TGTGCCAGTAGGTTAAGACAGCGGGGGGGCCTTGTCAATGAGCAGTTCTTC.